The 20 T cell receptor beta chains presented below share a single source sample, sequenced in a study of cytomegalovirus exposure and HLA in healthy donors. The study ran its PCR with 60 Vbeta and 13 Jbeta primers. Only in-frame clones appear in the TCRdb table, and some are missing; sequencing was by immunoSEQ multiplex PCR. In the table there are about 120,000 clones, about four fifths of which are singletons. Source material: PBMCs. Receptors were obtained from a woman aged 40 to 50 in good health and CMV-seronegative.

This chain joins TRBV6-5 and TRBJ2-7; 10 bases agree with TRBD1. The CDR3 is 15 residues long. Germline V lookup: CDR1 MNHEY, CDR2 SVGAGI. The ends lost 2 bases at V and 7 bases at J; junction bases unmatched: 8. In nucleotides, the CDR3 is TGTGCCAGCAGTTACGGGACAGGGGCGACACGGGAGCAGTACTTC. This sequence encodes CASSYGTGATREQYF.

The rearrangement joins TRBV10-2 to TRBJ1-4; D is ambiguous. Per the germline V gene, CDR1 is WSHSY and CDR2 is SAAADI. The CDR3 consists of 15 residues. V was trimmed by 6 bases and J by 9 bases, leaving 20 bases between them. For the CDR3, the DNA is TGCGCCAGCAGGGCGGATAATGTCCCACAAAAAAAACTGTTTTTT. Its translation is CASRADNVPQKKLFF.

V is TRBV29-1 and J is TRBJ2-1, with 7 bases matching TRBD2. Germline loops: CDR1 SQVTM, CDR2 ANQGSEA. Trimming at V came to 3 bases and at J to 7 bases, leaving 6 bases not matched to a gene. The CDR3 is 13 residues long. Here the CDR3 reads CSVDAPAGNEQFF. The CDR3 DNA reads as TGCAGCGTTGACGCCCCAGCGGGGAATGAGCAGTTCTTC.

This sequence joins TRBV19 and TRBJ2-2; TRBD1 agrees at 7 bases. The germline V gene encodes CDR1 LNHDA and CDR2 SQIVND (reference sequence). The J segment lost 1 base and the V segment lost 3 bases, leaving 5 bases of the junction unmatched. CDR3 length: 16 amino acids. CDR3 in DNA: TGTGCCAGTAGTATGGACAGGCTGAAGAACACCGGGGAGCTGTTTTTT. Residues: CASSMDRLKNTGELFF.

The CDR3 here is CASSFSPRRQGYNSPLHF. CDR3 DNA sequence: TGTGCCAGCAGTTTTAGTCCCCGACGCCAGGGCTATAATTCACCCCTCCACTTT. V is TRBV28 and J is TRBJ1-6; D might be TRBD1 (5 bases). The V end was cut by 3 bases, the J end by 3 bases, with 18 bases between. The CDR3 has 18 amino acids. Looked up from germline, CDR1 is MDHEN and CDR2 is SYDVKM.

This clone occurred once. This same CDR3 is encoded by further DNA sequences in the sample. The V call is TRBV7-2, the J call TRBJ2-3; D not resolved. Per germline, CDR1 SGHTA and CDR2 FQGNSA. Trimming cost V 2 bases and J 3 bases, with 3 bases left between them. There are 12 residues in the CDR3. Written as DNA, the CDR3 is TGTGCCAGCAGCTTATATACAGATACGCAGTATTTT. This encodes CASSLYTDTQYF.

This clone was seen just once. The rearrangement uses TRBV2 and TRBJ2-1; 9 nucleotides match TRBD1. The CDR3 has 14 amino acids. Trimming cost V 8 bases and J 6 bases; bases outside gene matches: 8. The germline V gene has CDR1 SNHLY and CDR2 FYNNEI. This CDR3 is CASQGQGVANEQFF. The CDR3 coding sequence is TGTGCCAGCCAGGGACAGGGTGTTGCCAATGAGCAGTTCTTC. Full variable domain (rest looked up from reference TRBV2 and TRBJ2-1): EPEVTQTPSHQVTQMGQEVILRCVPISNHLYFYWYRQILGQKVEFLVSFYNNEISEKSEIFDDQFSVERPDGSNFTLKIRSTKLEDSAMYFCASQGQGVANEQFFGPGTRLTVL.

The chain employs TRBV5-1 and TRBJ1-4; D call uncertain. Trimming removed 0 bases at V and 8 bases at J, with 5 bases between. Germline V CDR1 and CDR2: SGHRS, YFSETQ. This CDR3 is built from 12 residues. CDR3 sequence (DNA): TGCGCCAGCAGCTTGGACAGCGAAAAACTGTTTTTT. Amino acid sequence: CASSLDSEKLFF.

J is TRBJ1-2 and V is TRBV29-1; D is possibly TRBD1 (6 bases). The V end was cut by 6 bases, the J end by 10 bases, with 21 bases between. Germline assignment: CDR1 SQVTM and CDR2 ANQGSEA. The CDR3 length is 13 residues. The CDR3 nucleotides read TGCAGCGTGGATACAGGGTATTCCGGGGACTACACCTTC. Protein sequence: CSVDTGYSGDYTF.

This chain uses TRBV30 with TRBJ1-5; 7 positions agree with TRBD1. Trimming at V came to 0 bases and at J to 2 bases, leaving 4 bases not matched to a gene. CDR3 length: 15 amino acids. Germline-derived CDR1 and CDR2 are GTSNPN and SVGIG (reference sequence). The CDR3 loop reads CAWSVTGVGNQPQHF. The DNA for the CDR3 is TGTGCCTGGAGTGTTACAGGGGTAGGCAATCAGCCCCAGCATTTT.

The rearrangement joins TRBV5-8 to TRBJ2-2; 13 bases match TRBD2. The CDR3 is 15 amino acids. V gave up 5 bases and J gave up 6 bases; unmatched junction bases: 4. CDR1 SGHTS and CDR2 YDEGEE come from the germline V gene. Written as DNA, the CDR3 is TGTGCCAGCAGTTCAGGACTAGCGGGAGCCGGGGAGCTGTTTTTT. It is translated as CASSSGLAGAGELFF.

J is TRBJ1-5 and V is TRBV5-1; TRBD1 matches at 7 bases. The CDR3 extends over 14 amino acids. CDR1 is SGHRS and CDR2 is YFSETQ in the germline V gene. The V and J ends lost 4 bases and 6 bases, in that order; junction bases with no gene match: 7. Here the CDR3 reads CASSLEGAGQPQHF. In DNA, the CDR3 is TGCGCCAGCAGCCTGGAGGGGGCCGGTCAGCCCCAGCATTTT.

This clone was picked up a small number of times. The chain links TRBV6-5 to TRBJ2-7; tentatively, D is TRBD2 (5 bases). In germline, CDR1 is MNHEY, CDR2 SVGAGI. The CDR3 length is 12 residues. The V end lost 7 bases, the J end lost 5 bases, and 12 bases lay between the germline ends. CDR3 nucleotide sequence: TGTGCCAGCAAGGACTCAAGGGACGAGCAGTACTTC. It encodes CASKDSRDEQYF.

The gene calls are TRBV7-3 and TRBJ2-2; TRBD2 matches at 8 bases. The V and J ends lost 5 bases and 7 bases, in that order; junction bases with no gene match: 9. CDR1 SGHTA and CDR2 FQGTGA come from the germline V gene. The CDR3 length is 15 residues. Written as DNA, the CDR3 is TGTGCCAGCAGCCTCGGACTAGCTGTGAACGGGGAGCTGTTTTTT. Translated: CASSLGLAVNGELFF.

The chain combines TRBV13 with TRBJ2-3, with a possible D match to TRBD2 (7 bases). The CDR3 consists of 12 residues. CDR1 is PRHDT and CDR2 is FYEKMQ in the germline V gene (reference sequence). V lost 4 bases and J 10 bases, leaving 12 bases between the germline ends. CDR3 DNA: TGTGCCAGCAGCTCCCGGGGGGCGTCGCAGTATTTT. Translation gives CASSSRGASQYF.

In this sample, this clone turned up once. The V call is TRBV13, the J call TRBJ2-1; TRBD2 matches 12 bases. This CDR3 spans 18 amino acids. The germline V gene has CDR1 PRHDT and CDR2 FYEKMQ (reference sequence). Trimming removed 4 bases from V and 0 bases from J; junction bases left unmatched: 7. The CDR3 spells CASSSGLAGKSSYNEQFF. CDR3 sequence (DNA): TGTGCCAGCAGCTCTGGACTAGCGGGGAAGAGCTCCTACAATGAGCAGTTCTTC.

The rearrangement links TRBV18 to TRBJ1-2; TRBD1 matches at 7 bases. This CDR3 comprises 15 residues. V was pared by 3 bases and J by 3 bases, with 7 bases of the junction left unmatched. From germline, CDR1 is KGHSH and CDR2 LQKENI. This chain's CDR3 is CASSPPEGGDYGYTF. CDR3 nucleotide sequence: TGTGCCAGCTCACCCCCGGAAGGGGGCGACTATGGCTACACCTTC. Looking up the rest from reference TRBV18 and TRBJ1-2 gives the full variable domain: NAGVMQNPRHLVRRRGQEARLRCSPMKGHSHVYWYRQLPEEGLKFMVYLQKENIIDESGMPKERFSAEFPKEGPSILRIQQVVRGDSAAYFCASSPPEGGDYGYTFGSGTRLTVV.

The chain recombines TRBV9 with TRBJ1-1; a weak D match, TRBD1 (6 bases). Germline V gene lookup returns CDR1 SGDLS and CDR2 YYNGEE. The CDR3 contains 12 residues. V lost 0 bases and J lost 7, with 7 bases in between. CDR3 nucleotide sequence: TGTGCCAGCAGCGTAGTAGGGGGTGAAGCTTTCTTT. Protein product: CASSVVGGEAFF.

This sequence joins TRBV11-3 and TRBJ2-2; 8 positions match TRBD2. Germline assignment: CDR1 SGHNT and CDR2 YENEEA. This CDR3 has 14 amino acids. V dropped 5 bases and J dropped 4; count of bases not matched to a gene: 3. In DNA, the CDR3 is TGTGCCAGCAGCATAGCGGGACTCACCGGGGAGCTGTTTTTT. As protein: CASSIAGLTGELFF.

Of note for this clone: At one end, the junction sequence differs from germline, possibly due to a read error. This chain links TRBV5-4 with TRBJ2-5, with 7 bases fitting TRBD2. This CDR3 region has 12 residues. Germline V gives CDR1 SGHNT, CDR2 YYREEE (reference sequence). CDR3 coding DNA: TGTGCCAGCAGCTTCGGGCGGGAGACCCGGTACTTC. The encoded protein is CASSFGRETRYF.